This TCR beta chain was retrieved from a study of shared clonotypes between healthy human individuals. With unsorted samples, genomic DNA was obtained from 100 million or so PBMCs. Whole-study results and caveats: Collection of samples was limited to blood; tissue repertoires likely differ.

Concerning this clone itself: The antigen is unknown.

CDR1 is MDHEN, CDR2 SYDVKM, per germline. V was clipped by 8 bases and J by 8 bases, with 12 bases between them. There are 11 residues in the CDR3. Genomic DNA of each subset was evenly split across several immunoSEQ plates. Here immunoSEQ multiplex PCR was the method, and the copy in TCRdb shows in-frame clones only, minus some. The repertoire holds around 500,000 clones, with 79% as singletons. The TCR comes from a middle-aged woman in good health. Some clones in this sample may be carry-over from other donors' samples. The chain uses TRBV28 and TRBJ1-2, with D uncertain. Sequenced material: PBMCs. CDR3 nucleotide sequence: TGTGCCAGCGCCGAGCTCAGCGGCTACACCTTC. Amino acids: CASAELSGYTF.